Sequencing of this T cell receptor beta chain was carried out in a study of CD8+ T cells in alopecia areata. Study in general: Tofacitinib lasted 6 to 18 months, then 6 months off drug. Study-level findings and limits: Scalp clonality, along with expanded CD8+ clones among the top 100, was significantly decreased by tofacitinib.

Remarks on this clone: What it recognizes is unknown.

Reverse transcription of extracted RNA yielded cDNA, which provided the sequencing template. Here immunoSEQ multiplex PCR was the method, and the copy in TCRdb shows in-frame clones only, minus some. The table lists 100,000 to 130,000 clones, over 80% of them singletons. Germline CDR1 is SGHVS and CDR2 is FQNEAQ. The V end lost 5 bases, the J end lost 7 bases, and 24 bases lay between the germline ends. The CDR3 consists of 17 residues. Treatment in this sample: oral pan-JAK inhibitor, 5-10 mg twice daily. Researchers took lesional scalp punch biopsies and peripheral blood from people who were alopecia areata patients.

This clonotype originated in a human donor with alopecia areata. The sample in question was CD8+ T cells sorted from blood, obtained at week 24, from a patient treated with tofacitinib. This chain connects TRBV7-8 to TRBJ2-1; D might be TRBD2 (6 bases). The CDR3 sequence: CASSPRYRGTSRNEQFF. The CDR3 DNA reads TGTGCCAGCAGCCCCCGCTATCGAGGGACTTCGCGGAATGAGCAGTTCTTC.